The clone carrying this T cell receptor (beta chain) has a single count. Clones were sequenced by immunoSEQ multiplex PCR, and TCRdb holds only the in-frame ones, with some missing. The sample gives about 130,000 clones, 75% to 95% of which show up once; 2% to 2.5% is in the top ten. The ends were cut back, 5 bases at V and 4 bases at J, with 16 bases in the middle. Germline CDR1 and CDR2: SQVTM and ANQGSEA. The CDR3 contains 14 residues. The sample is drawn from a study of control samples from healthy donors and cancer patients. The V and J genes are TRBV29-1 and TRBJ2-3; D gene unclear. This receptor was taken from a man aged 18 to 35 in good health. The specimen was blood. The DNA of the CDR3 is TGCAGCGTTCGTCCGGCGGATAAATCAGATACGCAGTATTTT. Its protein product is CSVRPADKSDTQYF.